Following are 7 T cell receptor beta chains from one sample sequenced in a study of blood T cells in healthy people across ages. A second PCR, run for about 7 to 11 cycles, used a sample-barcoded 5' primer plus a J-beta primer mix. A single record per CDR3 protein comes from TCRdb applying MiXCR to the 5' RACE reads. This table has 450,000 to 700,000 distinct CDR3 sequences, approximately 30% appearing once. Sequenced sample: blood. These receptor sequences come from a woman in her 70s in good health.

This clonotype was counted a few times. The chain joins TRBV2 to TRBJ1-1; D remains unclear. CDR1 and CDR2 from the germline V gene are SNHLY and FYNNEI. V lost 6 bases, J lost 1 base, and 9 bases lay in between. The CDR3 has 13 residues. The DNA of the CDR3 is TGTGCCAGCAGGGTCGACCAGAACACTGAAGCTTTCTTT. This gives the protein CASRVDQNTEAFF. Supplemented by reference TRBV2 and TRBJ1-1, the full variable domain reads EPEVTQTPSHQVTQMGQEVILRCVPISNHLYFYWYRQILGQKVEFLVSFYNNEISEKSEIFDDQFSVERPDGSNFTLKIRSTKLEDSAMYFCASRVDQNTEAFFGQGTRLTVV.

The V call is TRBV4-2, the J call TRBJ1-2, with 10 bases fitting TRBD1. This CDR3 has 16 residues. Germline CDR1 and CDR2: LGHNA and YNFKEQ. The V gene end was trimmed by 3 bases and the J gene end by 1 base; junction bases not matched to a gene: 5. The CDR3 loop is CASSQLGQGINYGYTF. The CDR3 DNA sequence: TGTGCCAGCAGCCAGCTGGGACAGGGGATTAACTATGGCTACACCTTC.

Ten or more counts support this clonotype. V usage is TRBV11-2 and J usage is TRBJ2-5; no clear D. CDR1 and CDR2 from the germline V gene are SGHAT and FQNNGV. V was clipped by 1 base and J by 5 bases, with 11 bases between them. This CDR3 region has 14 residues. The CDR3 DNA follows: TGTGCCAGCAGCTTAGGACGCTTAGGGGAGACCCAGTACTTC. Its protein is CASSLGRLGETQYF. Together with reference TRBV11-2 and TRBJ2-5, the CDR3 gives the full variable domain: EAGVAQSPRYKIIEKRQSVAFWCNPISGHATLYWYQQILGQGPKLLIQFQNNGVVDDSQLPKDRFSAERLKGVDSTLKIQPAKLEDSAVYLCASSLGRLGETQYFGPGTRLLVL.

J is TRBJ1-1 and V is TRBV6-6; D gene uncertain. CDR3 length: 14 amino acids. V was clipped by 6 bases and J by 1 base, with 12 bases between them. Germline V gene sequence: CDR1 MNHNY, CDR2 SVGAGI (reference sequence). The CDR3 coding sequence is TGTGCCAGCAGCGACGGGCCTTCGAACACTGAAGCTTTCTTT. Translated: CASSDGPSNTEAFF.

V usage is TRBV20-1 and J usage is TRBJ2-1; TRBD1 aligns across 10 bases. From germline, CDR1 is DFQATT and CDR2 SNEGSKA (reference sequence). V shed 3 bases and J 15 bases; nucleotides not matched to a gene: 5. The CDR3 totals 11 residues. The CDR3 here is CSARSGQGMFF. The CDR3 region has the DNA TGCAGTGCTAGGTCGGGACAGGGGATGTTCTTC.

The sample holds many counts of this clonotype. This rearrangement joins TRBV10-3 to TRBJ2-5, with TRBD1 identical over 7 bases. V lost 6 bases, J lost 2 bases, and 9 bases stayed unmatched. Looked up from germline, CDR1 is ENHRY and CDR2 is SYGVKD. This CDR3 contains 15 residues. The CDR3 region has the DNA TGTGCCATCAGCGGGACAGATAGTCTACAAGAGACCCAGTACTTC. As protein: CAISGTDSLQETQYF.

The chain uses TRBV29-1 and TRBJ2-7; either TRBD1 or TRBD2 may fit D (5 bases each). This CDR3 comprises 11 residues. V was shortened by 0 bases and J by 13 bases, with 13 bases between the two germline ends. Germline values: CDR1 SQVTM, CDR2 ANQGSEA. The CDR3 is CSVEDRYGGYF. The CDR3 coding sequence is TGCAGCGTTGAAGATCGTTATGGGGGATACTTC.